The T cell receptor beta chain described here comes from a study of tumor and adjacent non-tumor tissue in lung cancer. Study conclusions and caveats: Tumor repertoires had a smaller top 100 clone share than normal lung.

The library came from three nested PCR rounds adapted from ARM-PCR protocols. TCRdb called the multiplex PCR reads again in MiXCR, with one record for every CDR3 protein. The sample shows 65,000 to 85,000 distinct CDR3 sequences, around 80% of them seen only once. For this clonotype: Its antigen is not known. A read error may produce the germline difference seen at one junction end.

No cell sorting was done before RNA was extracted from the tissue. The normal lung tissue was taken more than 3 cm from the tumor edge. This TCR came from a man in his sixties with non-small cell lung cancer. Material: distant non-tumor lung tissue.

CDR3 sequence: CASSYTSDTVELFF. As DNA, the CDR3 is TGTGCCAGCAGTTATACTAGTGACACCGTGGAGTTGTTTTTT. This chain uses TRBV11-1 with TRBJ2-2; maybe TRBD2 (5 bases). The CDR3 runs to 14 residues. CDR1 is SGHAT, CDR2 FQDESV, per germline (reference sequence).